The 24 T cell receptor beta chains below were found in one sample sequenced in a study of long-term antiretroviral therapy in people with HIV. Sequencing used immunoSEQ v3.0 at survey level. Clones were read by immunoSEQ multiplex PCR, and TCRdb kept only the in-frame ones, dropping some. The data contain about 22,000 clones, around 84% of them singletons. Material: unsorted PBMCs, obtained about 6.1 years after starting antiretroviral therapy. These receptor sequences come from a man under 40 with HIV.

The chain links TRBV6-6 to TRBJ2-1; a possible D gene is TRBD2 (5 bases). The CDR3 contains 13 residues. V shed 2 bases and J shed 7 bases, with 9 bases lying between them. The V gene's germline CDR1 is MNHNY and CDR2 SVGAGI (reference sequence). CDR3 sequence reads: CASSYNRENEQFF. The CDR3 DNA sequence: TGTGCCAGCAGTTACAATCGGGAAAATGAGCAGTTCTTC.

V gene TRBV6-1 combines with J gene TRBJ1-1; unclear D gene. The germline CDR1 and CDR2 sequences are MNHNS and SASEGT. The CDR3 runs to 12 residues. Trimming removed 2 bases from V and 6 bases from J, with 7 bases in between. CDR3 sequence: CASSELVAEAFF. The CDR3 DNA reads as TGTGCCAGCAGTGAATTGGTCGCTGAAGCTTTCTTT.

This clone was observed a handful of times. The chain couples TRBV7-9 to TRBJ1-5, with TRBD1 matching 7 bases. Unmatched junction bases numbered 8, after V lost 5 bases and J lost 4 bases. CDR3 size: 15 residues. Per the germline V gene, CDR1 is SEHNR and CDR2 is FQNEAQ (reference sequence). The CDR3, as DNA: TGTGCCAGCAGCGACCACAGGGGTCGAAATCAGCCCCAGCATTTT. Its translation: CASSDHRGRNQPQHF.

The chain uses TRBV10-3 and TRBJ2-2; TRBD1 matches at 7 bases. J gave up 0 bases and V 9 bases, and 7 bases lay outside the gene matches. The CDR3 is 15 amino acids. Germline V CDR1 and CDR2: ENHRY, SYGVKD. CDR3 sequence: CAITMGQTNTGELFF. CDR3 bases: TGTGCCATTACCATGGGACAGACGAACACCGGGGAGCTGTTTTTT.

J is TRBJ2-1 and V is TRBV5-1, with D tentatively TRBD2 (5 bases). Trimming pared 0 bases from V and 6 bases from J, leaving 7 bases between. The V gene's germline CDR1 is SGHRS and CDR2 YFSETQ. The CDR3 runs to 13 residues. The CDR3 region is CASSLASGNEQFF. In nucleotides, the CDR3 is TGCGCCAGCAGCTTGGCCAGCGGCAATGAGCAGTTCTTC.

About this clone: A junction boundary mismatches the germline segment, possibly from a read error. At the DNA level, this CDR3 is encoded by other sequences in the same sample as well. The rearrangement uses TRBV6-6 and TRBJ1-2, with D possibly TRBD1 on 5 matching bases. Germline V gives CDR1 MNHNY, CDR2 SVGAGI (reference sequence). This CDR3 region has 15 residues. As DNA, the CDR3 is TGCGCCAGCCGCCCAGGGAAGGGGTCAAACTATGGCTACACCTTC. It yields the protein CASRPGKGSNYGYTF.

This clone was seen a single time. The CDR3 spells CASSLDIGGNEQFF. CDR3 DNA sequence: TGTGCCAGCAGCTTAGATATTGGCGGCAATGAGCAGTTCTTC. This chain uses TRBV13 with TRBJ2-1; no reliable D call. Germline CDR1 reads PRHDT; CDR2 reads FYEKMQ (reference sequence). The CDR3 length is 14 residues. V lost 1 base, J lost 6 bases, and 10 bases lay in between. The variable domain in full, completed from reference TRBV13 and TRBJ2-1, reads AAGVIQSPRHLIKEKRETATLKCYPIPRHDTVYWYQQGPGQDPQFLISFYEKMQSDKGSIPDRFSAQQFSDYHSELNMSSLELGDSALYFCASSLDIGGNEQFFGPGTRLTVL.

The chain uses TRBV4-3 and TRBJ2-1, with 10 bases matching TRBD1. CDR1 LGHNA and CDR2 YSLEER come from the germline V gene. This CDR3 comprises 15 residues. The trim removed 4 bases at V and 7 bases at J, leaving 7 bases unmatched. CDR3 amino acids: CASSRRDRGKNEQFF. The CDR3 region has the DNA TGCGCCAGCAGCCGCCGGGACAGGGGTAAGAATGAGCAGTTCTTC.

The chain links TRBV15 to TRBJ1-1; 7 positions match TRBD1. The CDR3 is 15 residues long. After removal of 2 bases from V and 3 bases from J, the junction contained 6 bases not matched to a gene. Looked up from germline, CDR1 is LNHNV and CDR2 is YYDKDF (reference sequence). CDR3 loop: CATSRLRQGDTEAFF. The DNA for the CDR3 is TGTGCCACCAGCAGACTCAGACAGGGCGACACTGAAGCTTTCTTT. Variable domain in full (rest from reference TRBV15 and TRBJ1-1): DAMVIQNPRYQVTQFGKPVTLSCSQTLNHNVMYWYQQKSSQAPKLLFHYYDKDFNNEADTPDNFQSRRPNTSFCFLDIRSPGLGDTAMYLCATSRLRQGDTEAFFGQGTRLTVV.

The chain joins TRBV6-5 to TRBJ1-4, with no clear D. CDR1 MNHEY and CDR2 SVGAGI come from the germline V gene. Trimming removed 7 bases from V and 4 bases from J, with 13 bases in between. The CDR3 is 14 residues long. The DNA for the CDR3 is TGTGCCAGCACGGGCCCATCCCTTAATGAAAAACTGTTTTTT. Residues: CASTGPSLNEKLFF.

This clone was seen a single time. The chain links TRBV7-6 to TRBJ2-2; 7 bases match TRBD2. The germline CDR1 and CDR2 sequences are SGHVS and FNYEAQ. The CDR3 is made up of 14 amino acids. V was pared by 0 bases and J by 6 bases, with 1 base of the junction left unmatched. DNA of the CDR3: TGTGCCAGCAGCTTAGCGGGGAGGGCCGGGGAGCTGTTTTTT. This codes for CASSLAGRAGELFF. The variable domain in full, with the rest retrieved from reference TRBV7-6 and TRBJ2-2, is GAGVSQSPRYKVTKRGQDVALRCDPISGHVSLYWYRQALGQGPEFLTYFNYEAQQDKSGLPNDRFSAERPEGSISTLTIQRTEQRDSAMYRCASSLAGRAGELFFGEGSRLTVL.

The chain employs TRBV5-1 and TRBJ2-1, with 9 positions matching TRBD2. From germline, CDR1 is SGHRS and CDR2 YFSETQ. The CDR3 totals 14 residues. J gave up 4 bases and V 7 bases, and 6 bases lay outside the gene matches. CDR3 region: CASGVSGRYNEQFF. In DNA, the CDR3 is TGCGCCAGCGGAGTTAGCGGGAGATACAATGAGCAGTTCTTC.

This clone has just one count. The V call is TRBV5-8, the J call TRBJ1-3, with TRBD1 as a possible D gene (6 bases). This CDR3 has 14 amino acids. V gave up 4 bases and J gave up 4 bases, with 12 bases separating them. Germline V gene data show CDR1 as SGHTS and CDR2 as YDEGEE. CDR3 sequence: CASSRGGRGNTIYF. CDR3 DNA sequence: TGTGCCAGCAGCCGGGGGGGGCGCGGAAACACCATATATTTT. The variable domain in full, completed from reference TRBV5-8 and TRBJ1-3, reads EAGVTQSPTHLIKTRGQQATLRCSPISGHTSVYWYQQALGLGLQFLLWYDEGEERNRGNFPPRFSGRQFPNYSSELNVNALELEDSALYLCASSRGGRGNTIYFGEGSWLTVV.

The chain uses TRBV6-1 and TRBJ1-1; TRBD1 matches at 8 bases. In germline, CDR1 is MNHNS, CDR2 SASEGT. The CDR3 runs to 16 residues. V shed 4 bases, J shed 1 base, and the junction held 8 bases outside the gene matches. The CDR3 DNA reads as TGTGCCAGCAGTGGGTACCAGGGGGCAGGGAACACTGAAGCTTTCTTT. Translating gives CASSGYQGAGNTEAFF.

Comment on this clone: Other DNA sequences within the sample encode an identical CDR3. The chain uses TRBV6-4 and TRBJ2-1; TRBD2 agrees at 10 bases. This CDR3 has 15 amino acids. Germline V lookup: CDR1 MRHNA, CDR2 SNTAGT. V was clipped by 0 bases and J by 6 bases; unmatched bases: 2. The CDR3 protein is CASSDSSGGANEQFF. The CDR3 DNA sequence: TGTGCCAGCAGTGACTCGAGCGGGGGGGCCAATGAGCAGTTCTTC.

V is TRBV6-5 and J is TRBJ2-7; TRBD1 might be the D (5 bases). Germline lookup yields CDR1 MNHEY and CDR2 SVGAGI. CDR3 length equals 13 residues. Trimming cost V 3 bases and J 3 bases, with 9 bases left between them. CDR3 DNA: TGTGCCAGCAGTTATCGGCAGGGCTACGAGCAGTACTTC. Translation gives CASSYRQGYEQYF.

This clone was detected a few times. The chain links TRBV7-9 to TRBJ1-6; D call uncertain. There are 15 residues in the CDR3. CDR1 SEHNR and CDR2 FQNEAQ come from the germline V gene (reference sequence). Trimming took 6 bases from V and 8 from J, leaving 17 bases between them. CDR3 nucleotides: TGTGCCAGCAGGTCACGAGAGGACGGATATTCACCCCTCCACTTT. This codes for CASRSREDGYSPLHF.

This clone was observed once. This rearrangement joins TRBV28 to TRBJ2-3, with TRBD2 as a possible D gene (6 bases). CDR1 and CDR2 from the germline V gene are MDHEN and SYDVKM. The CDR3 consists of 16 residues. The V end lost 11 bases, the J end lost 4 bases, and 25 bases lay between the germline ends. The DNA for the CDR3 is TGTGCCTTGGGGAGGATTTCCCCCGCCGGCGCAGATACGCAGTATTTT. It yields the protein CALGRISPAGADTQYF.

The CDR3 is CASSYHLGGRNYGYTF. The DNA for the CDR3 is TGTGCCAGCAGCTACCACCTGGGGGGTAGAAACTATGGCTACACCTTC. This sequence joins TRBV7-9 and TRBJ1-2; D is perhaps TRBD1 (5 bases). The germline gives CDR1 SEHNR, CDR2 FQNEAQ (reference sequence). V lost 4 bases and J 2 bases, leaving 17 bases between the germline ends. The CDR3 has 16 residues.

The chain employs TRBV27 and TRBJ2-1; D possibly uses TRBD1 or TRBD2 (6 bases each). Trimming stripped 5 bases from V and 5 bases from J, with 22 bases between. The CDR3 is 17 amino acids. Germline V gene data show CDR1 as MNHEY and CDR2 as SMNVEV (reference sequence). CDR3 sequence: CASSEIQGGYMDNEQFF. The CDR3 coding sequence is TGTGCCAGCAGTGAGATACAGGGAGGTTACATGGACAATGAGCAGTTCTTC.

The chain employs TRBV7-2 and TRBJ1-3; D call uncertain. Trimming pared 5 bases from V and 4 bases from J, leaving 18 bases between. The germline V gene has CDR1 SGHTA and CDR2 FQGNSA. This CDR3 is 16 amino acids long. CDR3 protein: CASSPPGVRTGNTIYF. The CDR3 DNA is TGTGCCAGCAGCCCACCCGGGGTGAGGACCGGAAACACCATATATTTT.

J is TRBJ2-7 and V is TRBV11-1; D is uncertain. CDR1 is SGHAT, CDR2 FQDESV, per germline (reference sequence). Trimming shortened V by 2 bases and J by 6 bases, and 14 bases separated the two germline ends. The CDR3 length is 14 residues. DNA for the CDR3: TGTGCCAGCAGCTTACCACTATCTGCGCCCGAGCAGTACTTC. The encoded protein is CASSLPLSAPEQYF.

The chain has TRBV11-1 and TRBJ2-1; 9 positions match TRBD2. Germline V gene data show CDR1 as SGHAT and CDR2 as FQDESV (reference sequence). The CDR3 is 15 amino acids. V gave up 5 bases and J gave up 2 bases; unmatched junction bases: 4. In DNA form, the CDR3 reads TGTGCCAGCAGCCGCCAGCGGGGGGCCTACAATGAGCAGTTCTTC. Its protein product is CASSRQRGAYNEQFF.

The DNA of the CDR3 is TGTGCCAGCAGTTCCCTCTCGACAGGAGCTAACACTGAAGCTTTCTTT. This translates into CASSSLSTGANTEAFF. The chain links TRBV6-5 to TRBJ1-1, with D tentatively TRBD1 (6 bases). In germline, CDR1 is MNHEY, CDR2 SVGAGI. The CDR3 sequence is 16 residues long. V was trimmed by 4 bases and J by 2 bases, leaving 17 bases between them.